The 20 T cell receptor beta chains below all came from one sample that was sequenced in a study of a mutant IDH1 vaccine in newly diagnosed glioma. The time point denotes: baseline, week 1 (first vaccination visit). The treatment is: pre-vaccination baseline after standard-of-care therapy. Method: immunoSEQ multiplex PCR; TCRdb's copy keeps in-frame clones and lacks some. Of 23,000 or so clones in the sample, more than 85% are singletons; the top ten hold approximately 9.2%. The specimen comprised PBMCs, sampled from a glioma patient treated with radiotherapy, temozolomide or both. These receptors came from a man aged 25 to 45 with glioma.

The chain has TRBV19 and TRBJ1-2; TRBD1 is a possible D gene (6 bases). In germline, CDR1 is LNHDA, CDR2 SQIVND (reference sequence). The germline V and J ends were trimmed by 6 bases and 1 base, with 12 bases remaining between them. The CDR3 is 14 residues long. The CDR3 reads CASRRQDLNYGYTF. As DNA, the CDR3 is TGTGCCAGTAGGCGACAGGACCTTAACTATGGCTACACCTTC.

The V call is TRBV5-1, the J call TRBJ2-7; 7 positions match TRBD1. Germline assignment: CDR1 SGHRS and CDR2 YFSETQ. This CDR3 is 13 amino acids long. Losses at the gene ends were 0 bases for V and 5 bases for J; bases not matched to a gene: 2. Here the CDR3 reads CASSLVDRDEQYF. CDR3 coding DNA: TGCGCCAGCAGCTTGGTTGACAGGGACGAGCAGTACTTC.

This clone was observed once. This sequence joins TRBV11-2 and TRBJ2-7, with D possibly called TRBD1 or TRBD2 (5 bases each). CDR1 is SGHAT and CDR2 is FQNNGV in the germline V gene. The V end lost 1 base, the J end lost 0 bases, and 10 bases lay between the germline ends. CDR3 length: 15 amino acids. The DNA of the CDR3 is TGTGCCAGCAGCTTAGCGAGGGGAAGCTCCTACGAGCAGTACTTC. Its translation: CASSLARGSSYEQYF. Full variable domain (rest looked up from reference TRBV11-2 and TRBJ2-7): EAGVAQSPRYKIIEKRQSVAFWCNPISGHATLYWYQQILGQGPKLLIQFQNNGVVDDSQLPKDRFSAERLKGVDSTLKIQPAKLEDSAVYLCASSLARGSSYEQYFGPGTRLTVT.

The CDR3 sequence: CASTSGRGDTQYF. The CDR3 DNA is TGTGCCAGCACTAGCGGGAGGGGAGATACGCAGTATTTT. J is TRBJ2-3 and V is TRBV2; 12 positions agree with TRBD2. The CDR3 is made up of 13 amino acids. CDR1 SNHLY and CDR2 FYNNEI come from the germline V gene. The junction had 1 base not matched to a gene; V was cut back by 7 bases and J by 5 bases.

CDR3 in DNA: TGTGCCAGCACCGGGACAGGGGGAGCTAGTAATTCACCCCTCCACTTT. It yields the protein CASTGTGGASNSPLHF. J is TRBJ1-6 and V is TRBV2, with 11 bases that match TRBD1. The CDR3 is 16 amino acids. CDR1 is SNHLY, CDR2 FYNNEI, per germline. The J segment lost 6 bases and the V segment lost 7 bases, leaving 8 bases of the junction unmatched.

The V gene is TRBV12-5, the J gene TRBJ1-1; the D is unclear. CDR1 is LGHNT and CDR2 is FRNRAP in the germline V gene. V was cut by 4 bases and J by 2 bases, with 5 bases left in between. The CDR3 covers 12 residues. The CDR3 reads CASGWKNTEAFF. The CDR3, as DNA: TGTGCTAGTGGTTGGAAAAACACTGAAGCTTTCTTT.

The gene calls are TRBV11-2 and TRBJ1-3, with D unclear. The CDR3 is 17 residues long. Germline V gives CDR1 SGHAT, CDR2 FQNNGV. V lost 1 base, J lost 0 bases, and 13 bases lay in between. CDR3 nucleotides: TGTGCCAGCAGCTTAGCACTTACGGGGAGCTCTGGAAACACCATATATTTT. It specifies CASSLALTGSSGNTIYF.

The rearrangement uses TRBV5-5 and TRBJ2-1; a possible D gene is TRBD2 (6 bases). The germline V gene has CDR1 SGHKS and CDR2 YYEKEE (reference sequence). The CDR3 is 16 amino acids. V was clipped by 0 bases and J by 2 bases, with 12 bases between them. The CDR3 region has the DNA TGTGCCAGCAGCTTGGTGGGACTTAACCCCTACAATGAGCAGTTCTTC. Amino acids: CASSLVGLNPYNEQFF.

V usage is TRBV10-3 and J usage is TRBJ2-7; D gene unclear. The V end lost 4 bases, the J end lost 6 bases, and 10 bases lay between the germline ends. The CDR3 totals 12 residues. CDR1 ENHRY and CDR2 SYGVKD come from the germline V gene. CDR3 nucleotides: TGTGCCATCAGTGCACCTGTGGGCGAGCAGTACTTC. Translated: CAISAPVGEQYF.

For this clone: Other DNA sequences in the same sample also yield this CDR3. The chain uses TRBV4-1 and TRBJ1-1; D not resolved. Between the trimmed V and J ends, which lost 1 base and 1 base, there was a span of 7 bases. CDR3 length: 14 residues. Per the germline V gene, CDR1 is MGHRA and CDR2 is YSYEKL. The CDR3 loop reads CASSQGQENTEAFF. In nucleotides, the CDR3 is TGCGCCAGCAGCCAAGGACAAGAGAACACTGAAGCTTTCTTT.

V usage is TRBV5-1 and J usage is TRBJ1-1, with a tentative D call TRBD1 (5 bases). Per germline, CDR1 SGHRS and CDR2 YFSETQ. V was shortened by 0 bases and J by 2 bases, with 8 bases between the two germline ends. This CDR3 has 14 amino acids. CDR3 DNA sequence: TGCGCCAGCAGCTTGGAGGGGTTAAACACTGAAGCTTTCTTT. Translation gives CASSLEGLNTEAFF. Full variable domain (rest looked up from reference TRBV5-1 and TRBJ1-1): KAGVTQTPRYLIKTRGQQVTLSCSPISGHRSVSWYQQTPGQGLQFLFEYFSETQRNKGNFPGRFSGRQFSNSRSEMNVSTLELGDSALYLCASSLEGLNTEAFFGQGTRLTVV.

V and J are TRBV5-1 and TRBJ1-1, with 9 bases matching TRBD1. CDR3 length: 14 amino acids. Losses at the gene ends were 4 bases for V and 5 bases for J; bases not matched to a gene: 6. CDR1 SGHRS and CDR2 YFSETQ come from the germline V gene. The CDR3 loop is CASSLGQGRTEAFF. In nucleotides, the CDR3 is TGCGCCAGCAGCCTAGGACAGGGGAGAACTGAAGCTTTCTTT.

The chain has TRBV30 and TRBJ1-1, with D maybe TRBD1 (5 bases). This CDR3 spans 12 amino acids. V shed 1 base and J shed 10 bases, with 13 bases lying between them. The germline CDR1 and CDR2 sequences are GTSNPN and SVGIG (reference sequence). The CDR3 loop is CAWSEQGRGAFF. Here the CDR3 DNA reads TGTGCCTGGAGTGAGCAGGGTCGTGGAGCTTTCTTT.

The chain uses TRBV6-6 and TRBJ2-3, with D hard to call. Looked up from germline, CDR1 is MNHNY and CDR2 is SVGAGI (reference sequence). The CDR3 is 13 amino acids. V was pared by 4 bases and J by 0 bases, with 5 bases between. As DNA, the CDR3 is TGTGCCAGCAGTTTATACAGCACAGATACGCAGTATTTT. It yields the protein CASSLYSTDTQYF.

V and J are TRBV14 and TRBJ1-1; tentatively, D is TRBD1 (5 bases). CDR1 SGHDN and CDR2 FVKESK come from the germline V gene. This CDR3 has 15 residues. Trimming removed 4 bases at V and 6 bases at J, with 18 bases between. CDR3 nucleotides: TGTGCCAGCAGCCGTGGTATTGGGGGGTATCCTGAAGCTTTCTTT. Protein product: CASSRGIGGYPEAFF.

The chain links TRBV2 to TRBJ1-5, with D unresolved. CDR1 and CDR2 (germline): SNHLY, FYNNEI. V shed 1 base and J shed 6 bases, with 13 bases lying between them. The CDR3 extends over 15 amino acids. The chain's CDR3 is CASSEGPRASQPQHF. The DNA for the CDR3 is TGTGCCAGCAGTGAAGGCCCAAGGGCAAGTCAGCCCCAGCATTTT.

The chain uses TRBV18 and TRBJ2-2; D not resolved. Trimming took off 2 bases at V and 2 bases at J, with 9 bases between the two ends. CDR1 and CDR2 from the germline V gene are KGHSH and LQKENI. The CDR3 sequence is 15 residues long. The CDR3 bases are TGTGCCAGCTCACCAGTTGGCTTCAACACCGGGGAGCTGTTTTTT. This gives the protein CASSPVGFNTGELFF.

The CDR3 region is CASSSGLAGVYGEQFF. The DNA of the CDR3 is TGTGCCAGCAGCTCAGGACTAGCGGGGGTCTACGGTGAGCAGTTCTTC. This sequence joins TRBV5-4 and TRBJ2-1; TRBD2 matches 13 bases. Germline V gene sequence: CDR1 SGHNT, CDR2 YYREEE (reference sequence). With 3 bases clipped from V and 9 bases from J, the junction kept 9 bases outside the gene matches. The CDR3 runs to 16 residues.

The gene calls are TRBV14 and TRBJ1-1, with D perhaps matching TRBD1 (5 bases). V was shortened by 0 bases and J by 5 bases, with 7 bases between the two germline ends. CDR1 and CDR2 from the germline V gene are SGHDN and FVKESK. The CDR3 sequence is 13 residues long. The CDR3: CASSQDEGTEAFF. The CDR3, as DNA: TGTGCCAGCAGCCAAGATGAGGGGACTGAAGCTTTCTTT.

This clone was counted between two and nine times. The chain is built from TRBV7-2 and TRBJ1-2; TRBD1 agrees at 7 bases. This CDR3 is built from 14 residues. The V segment lost 7 bases and the J segment 4 bases; nucleotides outside the gene matches: 9. Germline V gene lookup returns CDR1 SGHTA and CDR2 FQGNSA. The CDR3 DNA sequence: TGTGCCAGCACCGCGGGAGGGGGCTCCTATGGCTACACCTTC. This encodes CASTAGGGSYGYTF.